The rows below give T cell receptor beta chains drawn from one sample of a study of T cell changes during pregnancy in multiple sclerosis. Measured with immunoSEQ multiplex PCR; TCRdb has only the in-frame clones, and not every one. The table shows tens of thousands of clones, with approximately 90% occurring only once. The sequences come from peripheral blood, collected in the third trimester of pregnancy. The source of these receptors is a female donor with multiple sclerosis, enrolled in a pregnancy study. Both conserved end residues are part of each CDR3. Fields, in order: CDR3 DNA, CDR3 protein, J gene, CDR3 length, V gene, D gene, clone size. D genes are given only for firm matches. For some rows the clone size is stated as once, few or many, or as a class when expanded; others skip it.

DNA: TGCGCCAGCAGCTCGCAACTAGCGGGGGGCCCAGATACGCAGTATTTT
CDR3: CASSSQLAGGPDTQYF
J: TRBJ2-3
length: 16
V: TRBV5-1
D: TRBD2
size: once

DNA: TGTGCCAGCAGTGAACTACAGACCCAAGAGACCCAGTACTTC
CDR3: CASSELQTQETQYF
J: TRBJ2-5
length: 14
V: TRBV25-1
D: .
size: once

DNA: TGTGCCACCAGGACAGGGGAAGGTCATGGCTACACCTTC
CDR3: CATRTGEGHGYTF
J: TRBJ1-2
length: 13
V: TRBV6-6
D: TRBD1
size: .

DNA: TGTGCCAGCTCCACGGACTTTAATTCACCCCTCCACTTT
CDR3: CASSTDFNSPLHF
J: TRBJ1-6
length: 13
V: TRBV18
D: .
size: .

DNA: TGTGCCAGCAGTTACAAGCGGGGAGCAGATACGCAGTATTTT
CDR3: CASSYKRGADTQYF
J: TRBJ2-3
length: 14
V: TRBV6-5
D: TRBD2
size: .

DNA: TGTGCCAGCAGCTACATGACAGGGCTCCAAGAGACCCAGTACTTC
CDR3: CASSYMTGLQETQYF
J: TRBJ2-5
length: 15
V: TRBV9
D: TRBD1
size: .

DNA: TGCGCCAGCGGATATAGGACAGGGCCGCTTTCTGGGGCCAACGTCCTGACTTTC
CDR3: CASGYRTGPLSGANVLTF
J: TRBJ2-6
length: 18
V: TRBV4-3
D: TRBD1
size: .

DNA: TGTGCCAGCAGGGCCAATCTGCGGGGGAAGTTTACAGATACGCAGTATTTT
CDR3: CASRANLRGKFTDTQYF
J: TRBJ2-3
length: 17
V: TRBV7-9
D: TRBD2
size: once

DNA: TGTGCCAGCAGGACAGCGCATGGAGGCACAGATACGCAGTATTTT
CDR3: CASRTAHGGTDTQYF
J: TRBJ2-3
length: 15
V: TRBV2
D: .
size: once

DNA: TGTGCCAGTAGTATTTGGCGGCAGGGCGATCAGCCCCAGCATTTT
CDR3: CASSIWRQGDQPQHF
J: TRBJ1-5
length: 15
V: TRBV19
D: .
size: .

DNA: TGTGCCAGCAGCTTGTATGGCTCTGAACAGTTCTTC
CDR3: CASSLYGSEQFF
J: TRBJ2-1
length: 12
V: TRBV5-4
D: .
size: few

DNA: TGTGCCAGTACCCCCAACAGGGGGAGGCTTCCATTAACTAATGAAAAACTGTTTTTT
CDR3: CASTPNRGRLPLTNEKLFF
J: TRBJ1-4
length: 19
V: TRBV19
D: TRBD1
size: .

DNA: TGCGCCAGCAGCGATGGGACAGGTGGAAACATTCAGTACTTC
CDR3: CASSDGTGGNIQYF
J: TRBJ2-4
length: 14
V: TRBV5-1
D: TRBD1
size: .

DNA: TGTGCCAGCAGCTTATCCTCCTTAGCGTATGAGCAGTTCTTC
CDR3: CASSLSSLAYEQFF
J: TRBJ2-1
length: 14
V: TRBV11-2
D: .
size: once

DNA: TGTGCCAGCTCACCATCGATCCGGAGCCTCTCTGGAAACACCATATATTTT
CDR3: CASSPSIRSLSGNTIYF
J: TRBJ1-3
length: 17
V: TRBV18
D: .
size: .

DNA: TGTGCCAGCAGCTTTCGACAGGGTTCAGATACGCAGTATTTT
CDR3: CASSFRQGSDTQYF
J: TRBJ2-3
length: 14
V: TRBV7-3
D: TRBD1
size: once

DNA: TGTGCCAGCAACCGTTGGGGCTCCCAAGAGACCCAGTACTTC
CDR3: CASNRWGSQETQYF
J: TRBJ2-5
length: 14
V: TRBV7-6
D: .
size: .

DNA: TGCAGTGCTTTTCAGGGAACTGAAGCTTTCTTT
CDR3: CSAFQGTEAFF
J: TRBJ1-1
length: 11
V: TRBV20-1
D: .
size: .

DNA: TGCGCCAGCAGCTTGGGGGCAACGACAGGAATGGGAGAGACCCAGTACTTC
CDR3: CASSLGATTGMGETQYF
J: TRBJ2-5
length: 17
V: TRBV5-1
D: .
size: once

DNA: TGTGCCAGCAGTTTAGTCGACAGGGCTAACTATGGCTACACCTTC
CDR3: CASSLVDRANYGYTF
J: TRBJ1-2
length: 15
V: TRBV28
D: TRBD1
size: .

DNA: TGCGCCAGCAGCTTAGGGACAGGGGACACCGGGGAGCTGTTTTTT
CDR3: CASSLGTGDTGELFF
J: TRBJ2-2
length: 15
V: TRBV5-1
D: TRBD1
size: .

DNA: TGCGCCAGCAGCCAAGAAAGGAGGCGGGGGGCCGCGTGGGGCTACACCTTC
CDR3: CASSQERRRGAAWGYTF
J: TRBJ1-2
length: 17
V: TRBV4-1
D: .
size: many

DNA: TGTGCCAGCACAGTCGTGGGAGGGGGTGAAGCTTTCTTT
CDR3: CASTVVGGGEAFF
J: TRBJ1-1
length: 13
V: TRBV9
D: .
size: .

DNA: TGTGCCACCAGCAGAGAGGGCCGAAAAGACTCCTACGAGCAGTACTTC
CDR3: CATSREGRKDSYEQYF
J: TRBJ2-7
length: 16
V: TRBV15
D: .
size: .

DNA: TGTGCCAGCTCACCAGCGGCCGACAGGGCTGGCTACACCTTC
CDR3: CASSPAADRAGYTF
J: TRBJ1-2
length: 14
V: TRBV18
D: TRBD1
size: .

DNA: TGTGCCAGCAGCCCTTGGACAGGCCGCGAAGCTTTCTTT
CDR3: CASSPWTGREAFF
J: TRBJ1-1
length: 13
V: TRBV6-5
D: TRBD1
size: .

DNA: TGCGCCAGCAGCTCGGAGGGGCGGCCCTCCTACAATGAGCAGTTCTTC
CDR3: CASSSEGRPSYNEQFF
J: TRBJ2-1
length: 16
V: TRBV5-1
D: .
size: once

DNA: TGCGCCAGCAGCCAAGTTGGACAGGGGCTCTATGGCTACACCTTC
CDR3: CASSQVGQGLYGYTF
J: TRBJ1-2
length: 15
V: TRBV4-1
D: TRBD1
size: once

DNA: TGCAGCGTGTTAGTGTCTATGAACACTGAAGCTTTCTTT
CDR3: CSVLVSMNTEAFF
J: TRBJ1-1
length: 13
V: TRBV29-1
D: .
size: .

DNA: TGTGCCAGCAGCTTAGTATGGGGGGACACTGAAGCTTTCTTT
CDR3: CASSLVWGDTEAFF
J: TRBJ1-1
length: 14
V: TRBV7-6
D: .
size: once

DNA: TGCAGCGCCCGGGACACTTACTACGAGCAGTACTTC
CDR3: CSARDTYYEQYF
J: TRBJ2-7
length: 12
V: TRBV29-1
D: .
size: .

DNA: TGCGCCAGCAGCCAAGCCGCGGGAGGGTCAGATACGCAGTATTTT
CDR3: CASSQAAGGSDTQYF
J: TRBJ2-3
length: 15
V: TRBV4-3
D: TRBD2
size: once

DNA: TGTGCCAGCAGGCTGGACAGGGTAAGCACTGAAGCTTTCTTT
CDR3: CASRLDRVSTEAFF
J: TRBJ1-1
length: 14
V: TRBV2
D: TRBD1
size: .

DNA: TGTGCCAGCAGCTCCGGGACAGCGTTCAGAGCTTTCTTT
CDR3: CASSSGTAFRAFF
J: TRBJ1-1
length: 13
V: TRBV5-6
D: TRBD1
size: .

DNA: TGTGCCTGGAAGGTCCCGGTGGGCAGCCAAGAGACCCAGTACTTC
CDR3: CAWKVPVGSQETQYF
J: TRBJ2-5
length: 15
V: TRBV30
D: .
size: .

DNA: TGTGCCAGCTCGGCGACCCCAGGCAGGGCTTTCTTT
CDR3: CASSATPGRAFF
J: TRBJ1-1
length: 12
V: TRBV28
D: .
size: .

DNA: TGTGCCAGCAGCAGGGGGCACAATGAAAAACTGTTTTTT
CDR3: CASSRGHNEKLFF
J: TRBJ1-4
length: 13
V: TRBV7-2
D: TRBD1
size: .

DNA: TGTGCCAGCAGCTTAGTAACTGAAGCTTTCTTT
CDR3: CASSLVTEAFF
J: TRBJ1-1
length: 11
V: TRBV11-2
D: .
size: .

DNA: TGTGCCTGGAGTACAGGGGTCTACGAGCAGTACTTC
CDR3: CAWSTGVYEQYF
J: TRBJ2-7
length: 12
V: TRBV30
D: TRBD1
size: .

DNA: TGTGCCAGCAGTGAATTTCGGGCTAGCCCCAATGAGCAGTTCTTC
CDR3: CASSEFRASPNEQFF
J: TRBJ2-1
length: 15
V: TRBV2
D: .
size: once

DNA: TGTGCCAGCTCACCACCCGGAGGTCGGGACTATGGCTACACCTTC
CDR3: CASSPPGGRDYGYTF
J: TRBJ1-2
length: 15
V: TRBV18
D: .
size: .

DNA: TGTGCCTGGTCAGACTCCAGCAATCAGCCCCAGCATTTT
CDR3: CAWSDSSNQPQHF
J: TRBJ1-5
length: 13
V: TRBV30
D: .
size: few

DNA: TGTGCCACCAGCAGGGACATTAGCTCTGGGGCCAACGTCCTGACTTTC
CDR3: CATSRDISSGANVLTF
J: TRBJ2-6
length: 16
V: TRBV15
D: .
size: .

DNA: TGTGCCAGCAGCCCTCAGAGGGGGCGAACAGATACGCAGTATTTT
CDR3: CASSPQRGRTDTQYF
J: TRBJ2-3
length: 15
V: TRBV11-3
D: TRBD1
size: .

DNA: TGTGCCAGCAGCTTACGGGAGGGGGCCTACGAGCAGTACTTC
CDR3: CASSLREGAYEQYF
J: TRBJ2-7
length: 14
V: TRBV7-2
D: TRBD2
size: .

DNA: TGTGCCAGCACCCGGGACAGGGTATTTGATGAGCAGTTCTTC
CDR3: CASTRDRVFDEQFF
J: TRBJ2-1
length: 14
V: TRBV6-1
D: TRBD1
size: .

DNA: TGTGCCAGCAGTTTATCGCAGGGAGGACACATCAAGGGGTACGAGCAGTACTTC
CDR3: CASSLSQGGHIKGYEQYF
J: TRBJ2-7
length: 18
V: TRBV27
D: .
size: .

DNA: TGTGCCTGGGTGCCCCACGCAGGGAACTATGGCTACACCTTC
CDR3: CAWVPHAGNYGYTF
J: TRBJ1-2
length: 14
V: TRBV30
D: .
size: .

DNA: TGTGCCAGCAGTGGTTCGGCTAGTGGGACAGGTGAGCAGTTCTTC
CDR3: CASSGSASGTGEQFF
J: TRBJ2-1
length: 15
V: TRBV6-1
D: TRBD1
size: few

DNA: TGTGCCAGCAGCTCCGGCGGACAGGGGGGCTATGGCTACACCTTC
CDR3: CASSSGGQGGYGYTF
J: TRBJ1-2
length: 15
V: TRBV7-9
D: TRBD1
size: .

DNA: TGTGCCAGCACAAGGGGAATGAGTAGGAGAACTGAAGCTTTCTTT
CDR3: CASTRGMSRRTEAFF
J: TRBJ1-1
length: 15
V: TRBV6-5
D: .
size: .

DNA: TGTGCCAGTAGTATTCTGACAGGGGGTATCGGGGAGCTGTTTTTT
CDR3: CASSILTGGIGELFF
J: TRBJ2-2
length: 15
V: TRBV19
D: TRBD1
size: .

DNA: TGCAGCGTAGCACACAGGTTACCGAACACTGAAGCTTTCTTT
CDR3: CSVAHRLPNTEAFF
J: TRBJ1-1
length: 14
V: TRBV29-1
D: .
size: .

DNA: TGTGCCAGCAGCTTAGCGGACAGGAACACTGAAGCTTTCTTT
CDR3: CASSLADRNTEAFF
J: TRBJ1-1
length: 14
V: TRBV7-9
D: .
size: .

DNA: TGTGCCTGGGGGACAGGGACGGAGACCCAGTACTTC
CDR3: CAWGTGTETQYF
J: TRBJ2-5
length: 12
V: TRBV30
D: TRBD1
size: .

DNA: TGTGCCAGTAGTTACCAGAAGTATGGCTACACCTTC
CDR3: CASSYQKYGYTF
J: TRBJ1-2
length: 12
V: TRBV19
D: .
size: .

DNA: TGTGCCAGCAGTCCCCAGGGGTATCATTCACCCCTCCACTTT
CDR3: CASSPQGYHSPLHF
J: TRBJ1-6
length: 14
V: TRBV6-6
D: .
size: .